These 3 T cell receptor beta chains were all obtained from the same sample, sequenced in a study of T cell repertoires in cytomegalovirus infection. What these receptors recognize is not known. MiXCR, run by TCRdb on the reads, gives a single entry per CDR3 protein. The sample records 100,000 to 150,000 distinct CDR3 sequences, 32% being singletons. The sequencing here drew on CD8+ T cells from cultured PBMCs, taken from culture after CMV antigen stimulation. The receptors stem from a human donor in good health (CMV status not recorded). Some clones in this sample may be carry-over from other donors' samples.

The rearrangement joins TRBV28 to TRBJ1-4; D remains ambiguous. Trimming took 5 bases from V and 5 from J, leaving 15 bases between them. The CDR3 totals 15 residues. Germline values: CDR1 MDHEN, CDR2 SYDVKM. The CDR3 region is CASSIRTDLNEKLFF. DNA of the CDR3: TGTGCCAGCAGTATCCGGACGGACCTCAATGAAAAACTGTTTTTT.

This chain uses TRBV5-8 with TRBJ2-1, with 7 positions matching TRBD2. J was trimmed by 8 bases and V by 0 bases; bases with no gene match: 14. The germline gives CDR1 SGHTS, CDR2 YDEGEE. The CDR3 spans 17 residues. CDR3: CASSLGRVMAGDDEQFF. The CDR3, as DNA: TGTGCCAGCAGCTTGGGTCGGGTGATGGCGGGGGACGATGAGCAGTTCTTC.

V is TRBV10-3 and J is TRBJ2-7; perhaps TRBD2 as D (5 bases). The CDR3 sequence is 14 residues long. Trimming took off 0 bases at V and 5 bases at J, with 11 bases between the two ends. Germline CDR1 reads ENHRY; CDR2 reads SYGVKD. The CDR3, as DNA: TGTGCCATCAGTGAGTCGAAACTAGGAAACGAGCAGTACTTC. It specifies CAISESKLGNEQYF.